The 9 T cell receptor beta chains given below trace back to one sample, sequenced in a study of T cells in Graves' hyperthyroidism and ophthalmopathy. TCR beta CDR3 sequences were amplified from RNA transcripts. HTBI primers were the set used in a first-round RT-PCR of the TCR CDR3. One entry per CDR3 protein, called by TCRdb with MiXCR from the multiplex PCR reads. Among approximately 400,000 distinct CDR3 sequences listed, approximately 17% were seen once. The specimen was blood. These receptors all come from a man aged 18 to 35 with Graves' ophthalmopathy.

CDR3 nucleotides: TGTGCCAGCAGCCTCCGGAATAACTATGGCTACACCTTC. Translating it yields CASSLRNNYGYTF. The V and J genes are TRBV7-9 and TRBJ1-2; D not resolved. This CDR3 has 13 residues. Germline-derived CDR1 and CDR2 are SEHNR and FQNEAQ (reference sequence). Trimming took 5 bases from V and 1 from J, leaving 8 bases between them.

This clonotype was found many times. This rearrangement joins TRBV3-1 to TRBJ1-6; no clear D. The CDR3 consists of 12 residues. Germline V CDR1 and CDR2: LGHDT, YNNKEL (reference sequence). The V end lost 1 base, the J end lost 8 bases, and 3 bases lay between the germline ends. CDR3 protein: CASSQGYSPLHF. CDR3 sequence (DNA): TGTGCCAGCAGCCAAGGCTATTCACCCCTCCACTTT. The full variable domain, completed using reference TRBV3-1 and TRBJ1-6, is DTAVSQTPKYLVTQMGNDKSIKCEQNLGHDTMYWYKQDSKKFLKIMFSYNNKELIINETVPNRFSPKSPDKAHLNLHINSLELGDSAVYFCASSQGYSPLHFGNGTRLTVT.

Points on this clonotype: Since a much larger clone is just one base distant, this may be a read error. V usage is TRBV9 and J usage is TRBJ2-7, with 10 bases identical to TRBD1. Germline V CDR1 and CDR2: SGDLS, YYNGEE. V shed 7 bases, J shed 3 bases, and the junction held 10 bases outside the gene matches. This CDR3 is built from 15 residues. The CDR3: CASGGTGEKGYEQYF. Here the CDR3 DNA reads TGTGCCAGCGGCGGGACAGGGGAGAAAGGCTACGAGCAGTACTTC.

Comment on this clonotype: Being one base from a much bigger clone, this may be a read error. This chain links TRBV6-5 with TRBJ2-7; weak D call: TRBD2 (7 bases). The germline V gene has CDR1 MNHEY and CDR2 SVGAGI. This CDR3 contains 15 residues. V lost 6 bases and J lost 2, with 17 bases in between. The DNA of the CDR3 is TGTGCCAGCAGGTCCCCGAGGGGGGGAACCTACGAGCAGTACTTC. This codes for CASRSPRGGTYEQYF.

This clonotype was observed many times. The rearrangement links TRBV24-1 to TRBJ2-3, with TRBD1 as a possible D gene (6 bases). Per the germline V gene, CDR1 is KGHDR and CDR2 is SFDVKD. Trimming took off 3 bases at V and 6 bases at J, with 15 bases between the two ends. This CDR3 contains 15 residues. The CDR3 DNA reads TGTGCCACCAGTGATCGAGGACAGACTCTTGATACGCAGTATTTT. Protein product: CATSDRGQTLDTQYF.

This clonotype came up a few times. The CDR3 is CASSEETGGNQPQHF. In nucleotides, the CDR3 is TGTGCCAGCAGTGAAGAGACAGGGGGCAATCAGCCCCAGCATTTT. The chain uses TRBV6-1 and TRBJ1-5, with TRBD1 identical over 8 bases. The CDR3 is 15 amino acids. The V gene's germline CDR1 is MNHNS and CDR2 SASEGT. Trimming at V came to 1 base and at J to 2 bases, leaving 1 base not matched to a gene.

In its sample, this clonotype was seen many times. This chain uses TRBV10-3 with TRBJ2-7; D is uncertain. The germline V gene encodes CDR1 ENHRY and CDR2 SYGVKD. V dropped 10 bases and J dropped 5 bases, with 9 bases sitting between them. There are 10 residues in the CDR3. CDR3 DNA sequence: TGTGCCACGTTCGGCAACGAGCAGTACTTC. It is translated as CATFGNEQYF.

Ten or more counts support this clonotype. This rearrangement joins TRBV6-1 to TRBJ2-5; 10 positions match TRBD2. This CDR3 comprises 15 residues. The ends lost 5 bases at V and 4 bases at J; junction bases unmatched: 7. Per the germline V gene, CDR1 is MNHNS and CDR2 is SASEGT. The CDR3 coding sequence is TGTGCCAGCAGTAGCGGGGGGGCCTTGGGAGAGACCCAGTACTTC. The encoded protein is CASSSGGALGETQYF.

This clonotype was observed a few times. Being one base from a much bigger clone, this may be a read error. CDR3 in amino acids: CASSQGVTQYF. CDR3 DNA sequence: TGTGCCAGCAGCCAGGGAGTTACGCAGTATTTT. The chain is built from TRBV14 and TRBJ2-3; D may be TRBD2 (5 bases). The V and J ends lost 3 bases and 8 bases respectively, with 6 bases between them. The CDR3 totals 11 residues. CDR1 is SGHDN and CDR2 is FVKESK in the germline V gene.